The entry that follows covers one TCR beta chain sequence. Its antigen is as yet unknown. This record comes from a study of T cell responses to AZD1222 COVID-19 vaccine. Study-wide results and limits: Repertoire sampling was restricted to post-peak T cell response timepoints. Spike-specific TCR breadth and depth both grew after two AZD1222 doses.

The data were produced by immunoSEQ multiplex PCR, yet TCRdb's version contains in-frame clones alone and is incomplete. The sample shows 80,000 to 95,000 clones, about 90% of them seen only once. The CDR3 runs to 15 residues. The V and J ends lost 2 bases and 5 bases respectively, with 16 bases between them. Germline V gene data show CDR1 as SGHNT and CDR2 as YYREEE (reference sequence). The V call is TRBV5-4, the J call TRBJ1-2; D unclear. This specimen consisted of peripheral blood, obtained on day 0 of MenACWY control vaccination. This sequence was found in an adult in good health. The CDR3 loop reads CASSFGNAVSYGYTF. CDR3 nucleotide sequence: TGTGCCAGCAGCTTTGGAAATGCAGTCTCTTATGGCTACACCTTC.